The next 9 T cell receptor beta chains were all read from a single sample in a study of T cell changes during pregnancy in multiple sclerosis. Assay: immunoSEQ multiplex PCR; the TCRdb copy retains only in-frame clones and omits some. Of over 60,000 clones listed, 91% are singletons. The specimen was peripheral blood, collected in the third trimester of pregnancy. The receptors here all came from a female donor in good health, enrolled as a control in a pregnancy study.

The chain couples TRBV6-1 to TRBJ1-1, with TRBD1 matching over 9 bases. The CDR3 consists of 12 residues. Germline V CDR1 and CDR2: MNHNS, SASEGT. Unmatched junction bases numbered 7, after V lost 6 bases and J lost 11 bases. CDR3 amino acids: CASRAGQGLAFF. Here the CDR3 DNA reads TGTGCCAGCAGAGCCGGACAGGGGTTGGCTTTCTTT.

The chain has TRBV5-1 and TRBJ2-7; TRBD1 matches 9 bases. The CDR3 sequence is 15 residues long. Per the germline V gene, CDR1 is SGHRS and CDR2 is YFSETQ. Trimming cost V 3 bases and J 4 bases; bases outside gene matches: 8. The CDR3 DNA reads TGCGCCAGCAGCTCCACCGGGACAGGGCGATACGAGCAGTACTTC. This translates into CASSSTGTGRYEQYF.

This CDR3 reads CASSLNTRTPREQYF. CDR3 nucleotides: TGTGCCAGCAGCTTAAATACCAGGACTCCCCGCGAGCAGTACTTC. This sequence joins TRBV7-2 and TRBJ2-7; D is perhaps TRBD2 (5 bases). Germline V gene lookup returns CDR1 SGHTA and CDR2 FQGNSA. V was pared by 2 bases and J by 6 bases, with 17 bases between. CDR3 size: 15 residues.

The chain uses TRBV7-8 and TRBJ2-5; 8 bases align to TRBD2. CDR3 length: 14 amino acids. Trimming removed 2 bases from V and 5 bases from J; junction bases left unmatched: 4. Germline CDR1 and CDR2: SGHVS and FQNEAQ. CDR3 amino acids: CASSLTTSVETQYF. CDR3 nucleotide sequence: TGTGCCAGCAGCTTAACGACTAGCGTGGAGACCCAGTACTTC. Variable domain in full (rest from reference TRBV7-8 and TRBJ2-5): GAGVSQSPRYKVAKRGQDVALRCDPISGHVSLFWYQQALGQGPEFLTYFQNEAQLDKSGLPSDRFFAERPEGSVSTLKIQRTQQEDSAVYLCASSLTTSVETQYFGPGTRLLVL.

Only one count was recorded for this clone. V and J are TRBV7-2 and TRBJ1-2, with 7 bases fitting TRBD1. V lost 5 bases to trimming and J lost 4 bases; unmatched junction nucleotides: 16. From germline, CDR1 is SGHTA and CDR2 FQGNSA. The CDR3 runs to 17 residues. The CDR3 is CASSIPGYRGSVYGYTF. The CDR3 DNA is TGTGCCAGCAGCATCCCCGGATACAGGGGCTCGGTCTATGGCTACACCTTC.

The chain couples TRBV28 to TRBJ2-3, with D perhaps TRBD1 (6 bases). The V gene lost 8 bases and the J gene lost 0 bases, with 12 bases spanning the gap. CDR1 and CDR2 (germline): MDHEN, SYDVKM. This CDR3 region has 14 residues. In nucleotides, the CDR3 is TGTGCCAGCCCTCCGGGACACAGCACAGATACGCAGTATTTT. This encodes CASPPGHSTDTQYF. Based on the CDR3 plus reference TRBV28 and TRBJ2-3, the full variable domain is DVKVTQSSRYLVKRTGEKVFLECVQDMDHENMFWYRQDPGLGLRLIYFSYDVKMKEKGDIPEGYSVSREKKERFSLILESASTNQTSMYLCASPPGHSTDTQYFGPGTRLTVL.

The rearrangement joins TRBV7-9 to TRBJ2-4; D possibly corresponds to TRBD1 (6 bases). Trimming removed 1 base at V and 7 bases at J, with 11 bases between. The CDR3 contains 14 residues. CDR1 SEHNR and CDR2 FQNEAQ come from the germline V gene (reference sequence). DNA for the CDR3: TGTGCCAGCAGCTTAGTAGGGCAGGGGAACATTCAGTACTTC. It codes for CASSLVGQGNIQYF. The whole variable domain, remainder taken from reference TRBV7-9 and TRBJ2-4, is DTGVSQNPRHKITKRGQNVTFRCDPISEHNRLYWYRQTLGQGPEFLTYFQNEAQLEKSRLLSDRFSAERPKGSFSTLEIQRTEQGDSAMYLCASSLVGQGNIQYFGAGTRLSVL.

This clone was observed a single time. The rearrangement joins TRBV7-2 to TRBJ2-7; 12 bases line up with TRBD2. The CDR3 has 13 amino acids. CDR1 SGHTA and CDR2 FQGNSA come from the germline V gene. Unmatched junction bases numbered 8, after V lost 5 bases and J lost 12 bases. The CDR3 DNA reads TGTGCCAGCAGCAACGATGCTAGCGGGAGGGTGTACTTC. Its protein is CASSNDASGRVYF.

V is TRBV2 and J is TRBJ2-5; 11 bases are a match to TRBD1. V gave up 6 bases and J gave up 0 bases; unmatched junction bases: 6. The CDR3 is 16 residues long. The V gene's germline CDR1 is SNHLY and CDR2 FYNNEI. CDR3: CASRGQGARYQETQYF. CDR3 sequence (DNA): TGTGCCAGCAGAGGACAGGGGGCCCGGTACCAAGAGACCCAGTACTTC.